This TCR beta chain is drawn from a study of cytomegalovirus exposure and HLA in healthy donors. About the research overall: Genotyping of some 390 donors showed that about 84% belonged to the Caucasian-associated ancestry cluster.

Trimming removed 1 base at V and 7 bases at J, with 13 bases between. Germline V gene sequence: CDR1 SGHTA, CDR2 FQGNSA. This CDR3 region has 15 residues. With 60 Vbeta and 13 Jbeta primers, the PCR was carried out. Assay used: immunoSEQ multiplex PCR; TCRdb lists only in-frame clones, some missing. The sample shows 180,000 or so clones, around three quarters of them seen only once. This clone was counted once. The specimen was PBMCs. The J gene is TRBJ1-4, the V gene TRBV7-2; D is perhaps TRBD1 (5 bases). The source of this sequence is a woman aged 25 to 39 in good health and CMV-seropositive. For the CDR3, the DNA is TGTGCCAGCAGCTTAGGTCCAGGGAGGAGTGAAAAACTGTTTTTT. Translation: CASSLGPGRSEKLFF.